A few counts support the clone carrying this T cell receptor beta chain. PCR was performed using 60 Vbeta and 13 Jbeta primers. Measured with immunoSEQ multiplex PCR; TCRdb has only the in-frame clones, and not every one. This table holds over 100,000 clones, roughly 80% found once. This CDR3 is 13 amino acids long. With 7 bases removed from V and 16 bases from J, the gap between germline ends came to 20 bases. Germline V gene data show CDR1 as SNHLY and CDR2 as FYNNEI. The entry originates in a study of cytomegalovirus exposure and HLA in healthy donors. The chain couples TRBV2 to TRBJ1-6; tentative D call: TRBD1 (5 bases). The receptor was isolated from a man aged 30 to 39 in good health and CMV-seropositive. The sequenced sample was PBMCs. DNA of the CDR3: TGTGCCAGCAATATACCCCTCTCCAGACAGCTCCACTTT. It specifies CASNIPLSRQLHF.